Following are 27 T cell receptor beta chains from one sample sequenced in a study of OX40 agonist ivuxolimab in advanced cancers. Measured with immunoSEQ multiplex PCR; TCRdb has only the in-frame clones, and not every one. The repertoire holds over 55,000 clones, with roughly 92% as singletons. Here the sequenced sample was CD4+ or CD8+ T cells sorted from blood, taken in a trial of the OX40 agonist ivuxolimab. These receptors were taken from an adult with an advanced solid tumor such as melanoma, head and neck, liver or kidney cancer.

V is TRBV11-3 and J is TRBJ2-5; possible D gene TRBD2, 6 bases. V gave up 1 base and J gave up 3 bases, with 12 bases separating them. Germline CDR1 SGHNT, CDR2 YENEEA. This CDR3 comprises 15 residues. CDR3 protein: CASSLGGLPEETQYF. The CDR3 coding sequence is TGTGCCAGCAGCTTAGGGGGACTCCCGGAAGAGACCCAGTACTTC.

V gene TRBV19 combines with J gene TRBJ1-2; D might be TRBD1 (5 bases). Germline CDR1 and CDR2: LNHDA and SQIVND (reference sequence). The V gene lost 6 bases and the J gene lost 4 bases, with 15 bases spanning the gap. This CDR3 comprises 14 residues. CDR3 in amino acids: CASSPGPPFYGYTF. In DNA form, the CDR3 reads TGTGCCAGTAGCCCGGGGCCTCCGTTCTATGGCTACACCTTC.

This chain uses TRBV4-3 with TRBJ1-2; 10 bases align to TRBD1. Germline V lookup: CDR1 LGHNA, CDR2 YSLEER. The V and J ends lost 1 base and 7 bases, in that order; junction bases with no gene match: 9. CDR3 size: 16 residues. The CDR3 sequence: CASSQVRDRGTRGYTF. As DNA, the CDR3 is TGCGCCAGCAGCCAAGTGAGGGACAGGGGAACACGTGGCTACACCTTC.

The chain couples TRBV27 to TRBJ1-5, with D unresolved. The CDR3 is 13 residues long. The germline V gene has CDR1 MNHEY and CDR2 SMNVEV (reference sequence). V was trimmed by 3 bases and J by 3 bases, leaving 6 bases between them. The CDR3 bases are TGTGCCAGCAGTTTGACTAACAATCAGCCCCAGCATTTT. Translating gives CASSLTNNQPQHF.

As to this clone: This sample also contains other DNA sequences that code for the same CDR3. The chain has TRBV5-6 and TRBJ2-7; D tentatively reads TRBD1 or TRBD2 (6 bases each). The CDR3 loop spans 13 amino acids. CDR1 and CDR2 from the germline V gene are SGHDT and YYEEEE. Trimming removed 2 bases from V and 5 bases from J, with 11 bases in between. The chain's CDR3 is CASSLPGGDEQYF. The CDR3 DNA is TGTGCCAGCAGCTTACCCGGGGGCGACGAGCAGTACTTC.

V usage is TRBV7-2 and J usage is TRBJ1-2; 12 nucleotides agree with TRBD1. This CDR3 is 15 amino acids long. Germline CDR1 and CDR2: SGHTA and FQGNSA. V shed 5 bases, J shed 8 bases, and the junction held 9 bases outside the gene matches. CDR3 nucleotides: TGTGCCAGCAGCGCGGGTGGGACAGGGGGCTTAGGCTACACCTTC. It yields the protein CASSAGGTGGLGYTF.

The chain employs TRBV6-5 and TRBJ1-1; D ambiguous. CDR3 length: 14 amino acids. The germline V and J ends were trimmed by 4 bases and 8 bases, with 17 bases remaining between them. Germline CDR1 MNHEY, CDR2 SVGAGI. CDR3 nucleotides: TGTGCCAGCAGTTCCGGACGGACGGAGGCCGAAGCTTTCTTT. It yields the protein CASSSGRTEAEAFF.

The chain combines TRBV11-3 with TRBJ1-1; TRBD1 matches at 10 bases. This CDR3 has 16 residues. Germline trimming cut 5 bases from V and 4 bases from J; bases unmatched to any gene: 10. Germline V gives CDR1 SGHNT, CDR2 YENEEA. The CDR3 DNA reads as TGTGCCAGCAGCCGCCGGACAGGGGGGGGGATCACTGAAGCTTTCTTT. It specifies CASSRRTGGGITEAFF.

The rearrangement uses TRBV7-9 and TRBJ1-3; 7 nucleotides match TRBD1. CDR1 is SEHNR and CDR2 is FQNEAQ in the germline V gene (reference sequence). V lost 5 bases and J lost 1; bases outside the gene matches: 8. CDR3 size: 16 residues. The CDR3 loop is CASSQADRASGNTIYF. In DNA form, the CDR3 reads TGTGCCAGCAGCCAAGCCGACAGGGCTTCTGGAAACACCATATATTTT.

The chain is built from TRBV18 and TRBJ2-3; a weak D match, TRBD1 (5 bases). CDR3 length: 18 amino acids. Germline V gene data show CDR1 as KGHSH and CDR2 as LQKENI. V lost 3 bases and J lost 0, with 19 bases in between. This CDR3 is CASSPPKVRASSTDTQYF. The CDR3 region has the DNA TGTGCCAGCTCACCTCCCAAGGTCAGGGCCTCTAGCACAGATACGCAGTATTTT.

This clone was seen only a few times. V is TRBV2 and J is TRBJ2-1; weak D call: TRBD1 (5 bases). Trimming stripped 10 bases from V and 5 bases from J, with 15 bases between. Germline V gene sequence: CDR1 SNHLY, CDR2 FYNNEI. The CDR3 runs to 13 residues. For the CDR3, the DNA is TGTGCCACCAGGGCCTCTGGGGACAATGAGCAGTTCTTC. This sequence encodes CATRASGDNEQFF.

The rearrangement links TRBV27 to TRBJ2-7; no reliable D call. Germline-derived CDR1 and CDR2 are MNHEY and SMNVEV (reference sequence). This CDR3 contains 14 residues. V lost 7 bases and J lost 0, with 13 bases in between. CDR3 DNA sequence: TGTGCCAGCATCCCCACCAGGAACTCCTACGAGCAGTACTTC. Amino acid sequence: CASIPTRNSYEQYF.

The chain joins TRBV7-2 to TRBJ2-2; D could derive from TRBD1 or TRBD2 (6 bases each). The CDR3 is 15 residues long. Germline lookup yields CDR1 SGHTA and CDR2 FQGNSA. Trimming cost V 3 bases and J 6 bases, with 14 bases left between them. The chain's CDR3 is CASSFNSGAAGELFF. As DNA, the CDR3 is TGTGCCAGCAGCTTCAACTCGGGGGCCGCCGGGGAGCTGTTTTTT.

The genes are TRBV10-3 and TRBJ2-2; D may correspond to TRBD1 or TRBD2 (5 bases each). Germline V gene sequence: CDR1 ENHRY, CDR2 SYGVKD. The CDR3 spans 16 residues. Trimming removed 6 bases at V and 1 base at J, with 15 bases between. The CDR3 coding sequence is TGTGCCATCAGCTGGGACGGGACCGTGAACACCGGGGAGCTGTTTTTT. This codes for CAISWDGTVNTGELFF.

The chain has TRBV6-1 and TRBJ1-5; no reliable D call. The CDR3 runs to 13 residues. V was pared by 3 bases and J by 9 bases, with 12 bases between. Germline V CDR1 and CDR2: MNHNS, SASEGT. In DNA form, the CDR3 reads TGTGCCAGCAGTGATGCAAGCGGACGGCCCCAGCATTTT. This encodes CASSDASGRPQHF.

CDR3 DNA sequence: TGTGCCAGCAGCTTAAGCGAGACCCAGTACTTC. This encodes CASSLSETQYF. The chain links TRBV11-2 to TRBJ2-5; D unclear. CDR3 length: 11 residues. V lost 2 bases and J 5 bases, leaving 3 bases between the germline ends. Germline V CDR1 and CDR2: SGHAT, FQNNGV.

CDR3 in DNA: TGTGCCAGCAGTTCGGAATTGGCAGGGGGCGCGCAAGCCACTGAAGCTTTCTTT. Its protein product is CASSSELAGGAQATEAFF. The chain carries TRBV2 and TRBJ1-1; TRBD1 agrees at 8 bases. CDR1 SNHLY and CDR2 FYNNEI come from the germline V gene. V shed 5 bases, J shed 4 bases, and the junction held 18 bases outside the gene matches. This CDR3 contains 18 residues.

V and J are TRBV4-2 and TRBJ2-1; 9 nucleotides line up with TRBD1. The ends lost 4 bases at V and 10 bases at J; junction bases unmatched: 8. This CDR3 comprises 14 residues. CDR1 and CDR2 from the germline V gene are LGHNA and YNFKEQ. This CDR3 is CASSPTGGEVEQFF. Written as DNA, the CDR3 is TGTGCCAGCAGCCCCACAGGGGGCGAGGTGGAGCAGTTCTTC.

The chain recombines TRBV27 with TRBJ1-3; no clear D. The CDR3 has 13 amino acids. Trimming removed 6 bases from V and 0 bases from J, with 6 bases in between. Germline CDR1 is MNHEY and CDR2 is SMNVEV (reference sequence). CDR3 sequence reads: CASRAHSGNTIYF. Here the CDR3 DNA reads TGTGCCAGCAGGGCTCACTCTGGAAACACCATATATTTT.

This clone was seen only once. This chain links TRBV7-9 with TRBJ2-1, with D possibly called TRBD1 or TRBD2 (6 bases each). CDR3 length: 15 residues. CDR1 SEHNR and CDR2 FQNEAQ come from the germline V gene (reference sequence). V was trimmed by 1 base and J by 7 bases, leaving 14 bases between them. CDR3 region: CASSLVGGLINEQFF. CDR3 in DNA: TGTGCCAGCAGCTTAGTGGGGGGCCTTATAAATGAGCAGTTCTTC. Variable domain in full (rest from reference TRBV7-9 and TRBJ2-1): DTGVSQNPRHKITKRGQNVTFRCDPISEHNRLYWYRQTLGQGPEFLTYFQNEAQLEKSRLLSDRFSAERPKGSFSTLEIQRTEQGDSAMYLCASSLVGGLINEQFFGPGTRLTVL.

The rearrangement links TRBV2 to TRBJ1-5; perhaps TRBD1 as D (5 bases). V was clipped by 6 bases and J by 3 bases, with 15 bases between them. This CDR3 is built from 15 residues. Germline CDR1 reads SNHLY; CDR2 reads FYNNEI. The CDR3: CASRAGGTLNQPQHF. DNA for the CDR3: TGTGCCAGCAGGGCGGGGGGAACCCTCAATCAGCCCCAGCATTTT.

V usage is TRBV19 and J usage is TRBJ1-2; no reliable D call. V lost 2 bases and J lost 7, with 11 bases in between. Looked up from germline, CDR1 is LNHDA and CDR2 is SQIVND (reference sequence). The CDR3 is 13 amino acids. Here the CDR3 reads CASSIRTAVGYTF. CDR3 in DNA: TGTGCCAGTAGTATACGTACGGCGGTTGGCTACACCTTC.

This clone has just one count. The V gene is TRBV9, the J gene TRBJ1-6; D is ambiguous. Deletions cut 0 bases from V and 6 bases from J, with 4 bases between. Looked up from germline, CDR1 is SGDLS and CDR2 is YYNGEE. The CDR3 is 13 residues long. The CDR3 reads CASSVVSNSPLHF. The DNA of the CDR3 is TGTGCCAGCAGCGTAGTGTCTAATTCACCCCTCCACTTT.

J is TRBJ2-7 and V is TRBV4-1; TRBD1 matches 10 bases. The CDR3 runs 14 residues. Germline V gives CDR1 MGHRA, CDR2 YSYEKL. Germline trimming cut 4 bases from V and 5 bases from J; bases unmatched to any gene: 5. The CDR3 reads CASSRDRGTHEQYF. The DNA for the CDR3 is TGCGCCAGCAGCCGGGACAGGGGTACCCACGAGCAGTACTTC.

The chain has TRBV7-8 and TRBJ1-1; the match to TRBD1 covers 9 bases. V lost 5 bases to trimming and J lost 5 bases; unmatched junction nucleotides: 9. CDR1 and CDR2 from the germline V gene are SGHVS and FQNEAQ. The CDR3 sequence is 15 residues long. The CDR3 DNA sequence: TGTGCCAGCAGCCCTTACAGGGGGCGACGGACTGAAGCTTTCTTT. It is translated as CASSPYRGRRTEAFF.

The chain recombines TRBV6-4 with TRBJ2-1, with a weak D call TRBD1 (5 bases). V was trimmed by 4 bases and J by 2 bases, leaving 12 bases between them. The CDR3 runs to 15 residues. Germline values: CDR1 MRHNA, CDR2 SNTAGT. The CDR3 reads CASSVLAGTYNEQFF. The CDR3 DNA reads as TGTGCCAGCAGTGTGTTAGCAGGGACCTACAATGAGCAGTTCTTC.

J is TRBJ1-3 and V is TRBV2; D call uncertain. Trimming shortened V by 1 base and J by 0 bases, and 10 bases separated the two germline ends. CDR1 is SNHLY and CDR2 is FYNNEI in the germline V gene. The CDR3 is made up of 16 amino acids. The CDR3 DNA is TGTGCCAGCAGTGAAGTTGTCGGGTACTCTGGAAACACCATATATTTT. This sequence encodes CASSEVVGYSGNTIYF. The full variable domain, in which reference TRBV2 and TRBJ1-3 provide the parts outside the CDR3, is EPEVTQTPSHQVTQMGQEVILRCVPISNHLYFYWYRQILGQKVEFLVSFYNNEISEKSEIFDDQFSVERPDGSNFTLKIRSTKLEDSAMYFCASSEVVGYSGNTIYFGEGSWLTVV.